The 11 T cell receptor beta chains listed next were all sequenced from one sample in a study of post-analysis software for immune sequencing data. General study points: Patients had higher frequencies than controls of roughly 5 TRBV segments, including TRBV5-6, TRBV5-1 and TRBV20-1.

For these receptors, no antigen is known. TCR beta libraries were prepared from cDNA with unique molecular identifiers. A single record per CDR3 protein comes from TCRdb applying MiXCR to the PCR reads. Of 150,000 to 200,000 distinct CDR3 sequences in the sample, roughly 31% were seen once. The source material was blood. These receptors were obtained from a girl between 10 and 17 years old with multiple sclerosis.

This clonotype was found many times. V is TRBV7-9 and J is TRBJ2-1, with TRBD2 matching over 12 bases. CDR3 length: 15 amino acids. V shed 1 base and J 13 bases; nucleotides not matched to a gene: 8. Germline lookup yields CDR1 SEHNR and CDR2 FQNEAQ (reference sequence). This CDR3 reads CASSLGTSGASHQFF. The CDR3 DNA reads TGTGCCAGCAGCTTAGGGACTAGCGGGGCTTCCCACCAGTTCTTC. Full variable domain (missing parts from reference TRBV7-9 and TRBJ2-1): DTGVSQNPRHKITKRGQNVTFRCDPISEHNRLYWYRQTLGQGPEFLTYFQNEAQLEKSRLLSDRFSAERPKGSFSTLEIQRTEQGDSAMYLCASSLGTSGASHQFFGPGTRLTVL.

Details on this clonotype: Being one base from a much bigger clone, this may be a read error. V gene TRBV9 combines with J gene TRBJ2-1; 11 positions agree with TRBD2. CDR1 and CDR2 from the germline V gene are SGDLS and YYNGEE. CDR3 length: 15 amino acids. V shed 4 bases, J shed 6 bases, and the junction held 6 bases outside the gene matches. The CDR3 DNA reads TGTGCCAGCAGCACGACTAGCGGGGATTGCAATGAGCAGTTCTTC. Translation: CASSTTSGDCNEQFF.

This clonotype occurred a few times. The rearrangement links TRBV7-9 to TRBJ2-1; 7 bases map to TRBD2. The CDR3 consists of 15 residues. CDR1 and CDR2 from the germline V gene are SEHNR and FQNEAQ (reference sequence). V was clipped by 6 bases and J by 6 bases; unmatched bases: 11. The CDR3 coding sequence is TGTGCCAGCAGTCTTCTAGCGGACGAACTCAATGAGCAGTTCTTC. Protein product: CASSLLADELNEQFF.

Of note for this clonotype: Germline is not matched at one junction end, which may reflect a read error. The rearrangement uses TRBV15 and TRBJ2-1, with unresolved D. Per the germline V gene, CDR1 is LNHNV and CDR2 is YYDKDF (reference sequence). This CDR3 spans 16 amino acids. The CDR3 DNA is TGTACCACCAGCAGAGATGGAAGGCAAACGCTACACGAGCAGTTCTTC. It yields the protein CTTSRDGRQTLHEQFF.

This clonotype was recorded at least ten times. J is TRBJ1-2 and V is TRBV28, with TRBD1 identical over 9 bases. Germline loops: CDR1 MDHEN, CDR2 SYDVKM. With 5 bases clipped from V and 4 bases from J, the junction kept 8 bases outside the gene matches. The CDR3 runs to 15 residues. CDR3 amino acids: CASSTTGGLAYGYTF. The CDR3 region has the DNA TGTGCCAGCAGTACCACAGGGGGCCTCGCCTATGGCTACACCTTC.

This clonotype was detected ten times or more. J is TRBJ2-1 and V is TRBV3-1, with D possibly TRBD2 on 5 matching bases. Trimming removed 4 bases from V and 9 bases from J, with 13 bases in between. The germline gives CDR1 LGHDT, CDR2 YNNKEL (reference sequence). The CDR3 totals 13 residues. CDR3 DNA sequence: TGTGCCAGCAGCCCCCCAATGGCGGGTGAGCAGTTCTTC. Translation: CASSPPMAGEQFF.

The sample holds one count of this clonotype. The chain is built from TRBV5-1 and TRBJ2-1; 13 bases align to TRBD2. There are 15 residues in the CDR3. Germline V lookup: CDR1 SGHRS, CDR2 YFSETQ. V lost 4 bases to trimming and J lost 9 bases; unmatched junction nucleotides: 7. The CDR3 DNA sequence: TGCGCCAGCAGCCCCGGACTAGCGGGAGAGATTGAGCAGTTCTTC. This gives the protein CASSPGLAGEIEQFF.

V gene TRBV5-1 combines with J gene TRBJ2-5; D is possibly TRBD1 (5 bases). The germline gives CDR1 SGHRS, CDR2 YFSETQ. V was shortened by 1 base and J by 1 base, with 11 bases between the two germline ends. The CDR3 is 15 residues long. The DNA for the CDR3 is TGCGCCAGCAGCTTGACAGGAATGCTCCAAGAGACCCAGTACTTC. Amino acid sequence: CASSLTGMLQETQYF.

This clonotype has at least ten counts. The rearrangement links TRBV12-3 or TRBV12-4 to TRBJ2-3; the D is unclear. The CDR3 extends over 12 amino acids. The ends were cut back, 6 bases at V and 3 bases at J, with 7 bases in the middle. CDR3 region: CASSLRTDTQYF. CDR3 nucleotides: TGTGCCAGCAGCCTAAGGACAGATACGCAGTATTTT.

Many counts were recorded for this clonotype. The chain combines TRBV6-2 or TRBV6-3 with TRBJ2-3; 12 bases are shared with TRBD2. The germline gives CDR1 MNHEY, CDR2 SVGEGT. V lost 6 bases to trimming and J lost 3 bases; unmatched junction nucleotides: 4. There are 15 residues in the CDR3. CDR3 amino acids: CASRIGLAGTDTQYF. In DNA, the CDR3 is TGTGCCAGCAGAATTGGACTAGCGGGAACAGATACGCAGTATTTT.

Note on this clonotype: One end of the junction fails to match germline, which may point to a read error. V and J are TRBV12-3 or TRBV12-4 and TRBJ2-3, with 9 bases that match TRBD2. This CDR3 comprises 15 residues. CDR3 DNA sequence: TGTGCCAGCACTTTAGCGGGAGTGAGAGCAGATACGGAATATTTT. It encodes CASTLAGVRADTEYF.